The 3 T cell receptor beta chains given below trace back to one sample, sequenced in a study of control samples from healthy donors and cancer patients. Here immunoSEQ multiplex PCR was the method, and the copy in TCRdb shows in-frame clones only, minus some. The repertoire has about 250,000 clones, approximately 80% of them found once; the top ten carry 10% to 15%. The sample was PBMCs. The receptors were sampled from an older woman with lung cancer.

With respect to this clone: In the same sample, other DNA sequences code for this CDR3. V is TRBV9 and J is TRBJ1-3, with D perhaps matching TRBD1 (6 bases). Germline CDR1 reads SGDLS; CDR2 reads YYNGEE. The CDR3 runs 16 residues. V was pared by 0 bases and J by 4 bases, with 14 bases between. The CDR3 DNA follows: TGTGCCAGCAGCGTAGATCTAGGGGGAACAGGAAACACCATATATTTT. This sequence encodes CASSVDLGGTGNTIYF.

The chain is built from TRBV9 and TRBJ2-5, with 7 bases fitting TRBD2. This CDR3 is built from 17 residues. Germline CDR1 and CDR2: SGDLS and YYNGEE. After removal of 4 bases from V and 1 base from J, the junction contained 13 bases not matched to a gene. CDR3 sequence (DNA): TGTGCCAGCAGCCCCAGAGGGTGGGGGGGTCTCCAAGAGACCCAGTACTTC. Amino acid sequence: CASSPRGWGGLQETQYF.

The gene calls are TRBV7-9 and TRBJ1-2, with 7 bases aligning to TRBD1. There are 13 residues in the CDR3. The V segment lost 5 bases and the J segment 7 bases; nucleotides outside the gene matches: 7. In germline, CDR1 is SEHNR, CDR2 FQNEAQ (reference sequence). This CDR3 reads CASSVGTVFGYTF. The CDR3 region has the DNA TGTGCCAGCAGCGTTGGGACAGTATTTGGCTACACCTTC. The variable domain in full, completed from reference TRBV7-9 and TRBJ1-2, reads DTGVSQNPRHKITKRGQNVTFRCDPISEHNRLYWYRQTLGQGPEFLTYFQNEAQLEKSRLLSDRFSAERPKGSFSTLEIQRTEQGDSAMYLCASSVGTVFGYTFGSGTRLTVV.